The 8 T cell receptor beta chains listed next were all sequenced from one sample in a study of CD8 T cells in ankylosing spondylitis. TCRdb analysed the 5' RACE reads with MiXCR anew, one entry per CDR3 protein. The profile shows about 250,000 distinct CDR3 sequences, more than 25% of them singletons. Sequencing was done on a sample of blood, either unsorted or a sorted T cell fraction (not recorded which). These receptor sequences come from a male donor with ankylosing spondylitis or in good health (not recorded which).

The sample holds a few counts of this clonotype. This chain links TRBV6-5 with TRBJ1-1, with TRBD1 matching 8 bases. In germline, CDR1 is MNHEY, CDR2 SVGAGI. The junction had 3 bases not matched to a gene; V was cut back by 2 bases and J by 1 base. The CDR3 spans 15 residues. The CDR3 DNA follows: TGTGCCAGCAGTTACGGACAGGGAGCGAACACTGAAGCTTTCTTT. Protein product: CASSYGQGANTEAFF.

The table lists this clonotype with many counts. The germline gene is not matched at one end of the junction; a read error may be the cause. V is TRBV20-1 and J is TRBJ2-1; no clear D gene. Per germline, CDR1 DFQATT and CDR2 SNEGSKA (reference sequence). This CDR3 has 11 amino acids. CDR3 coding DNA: TGCAGTGCTAGAGAGAATCCGGCCCTGGTCTTC. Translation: CSARENPALVF.

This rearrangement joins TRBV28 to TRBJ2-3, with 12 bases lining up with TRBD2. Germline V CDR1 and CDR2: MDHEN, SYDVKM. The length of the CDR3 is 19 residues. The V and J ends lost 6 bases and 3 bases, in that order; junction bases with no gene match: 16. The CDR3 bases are TGTGCCAGCAGCCCCGGGGGCTCCGGGACTAGCGGGTCAACAGATACGCAGTATTTT. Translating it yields CASSPGGSGTSGSTDTQYF.

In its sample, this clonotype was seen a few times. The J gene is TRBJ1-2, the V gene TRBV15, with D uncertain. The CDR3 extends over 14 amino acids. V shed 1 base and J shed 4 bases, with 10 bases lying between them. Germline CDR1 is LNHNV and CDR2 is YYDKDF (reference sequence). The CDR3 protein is CATSRGQSRYGYTF. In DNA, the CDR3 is TGTGCCACCAGCAGAGGCCAGTCCCGCTATGGCTACACCTTC.

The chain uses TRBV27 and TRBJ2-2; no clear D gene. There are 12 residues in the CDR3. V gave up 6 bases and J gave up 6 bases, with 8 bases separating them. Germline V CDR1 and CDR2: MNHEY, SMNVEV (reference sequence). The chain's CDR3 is CASSQLAGELFF. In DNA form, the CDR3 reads TGTGCCAGCAGCCAGTTGGCCGGGGAGCTGTTTTTT.

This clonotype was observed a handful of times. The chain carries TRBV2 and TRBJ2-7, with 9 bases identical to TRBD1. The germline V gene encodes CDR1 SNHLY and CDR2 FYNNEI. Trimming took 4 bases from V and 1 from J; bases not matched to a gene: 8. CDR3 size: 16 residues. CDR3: CASSAGTGKGSYEQYF. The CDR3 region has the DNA TGTGCCAGCAGTGCCGGGACAGGGAAGGGATCCTACGAGCAGTACTTC.

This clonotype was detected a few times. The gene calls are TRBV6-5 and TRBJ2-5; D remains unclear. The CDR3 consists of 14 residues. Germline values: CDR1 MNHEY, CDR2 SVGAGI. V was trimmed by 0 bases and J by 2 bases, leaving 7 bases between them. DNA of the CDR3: TGTGCCAGCAGTTACTCGATGCTACAAGAGACCCAGTACTTC. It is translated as CASSYSMLQETQYF.

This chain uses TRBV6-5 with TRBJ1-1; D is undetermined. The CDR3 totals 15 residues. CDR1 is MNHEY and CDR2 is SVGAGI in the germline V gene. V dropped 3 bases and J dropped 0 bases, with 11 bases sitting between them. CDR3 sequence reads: CASSYGMEMNTEAFF. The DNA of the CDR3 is TGTGCCAGCAGTTATGGGATGGAGATGAACACTGAAGCTTTCTTT.